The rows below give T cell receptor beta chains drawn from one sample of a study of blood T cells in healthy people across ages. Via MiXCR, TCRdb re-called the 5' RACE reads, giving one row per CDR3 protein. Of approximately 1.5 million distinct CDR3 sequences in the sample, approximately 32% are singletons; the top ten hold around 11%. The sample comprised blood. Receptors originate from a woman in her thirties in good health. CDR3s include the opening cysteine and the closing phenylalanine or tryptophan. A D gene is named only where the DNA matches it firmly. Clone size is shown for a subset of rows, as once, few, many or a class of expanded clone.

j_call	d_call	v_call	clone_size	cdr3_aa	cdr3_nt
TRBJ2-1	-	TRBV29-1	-	CSVSGTRPYNEQFF	TGCAGCGTTTCCGGGACCAGGCCCTACAATGAGCAGTTCTTC
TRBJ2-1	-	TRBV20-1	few	CSARGGRSSYNEQFF	TGCAGTGCTAGGGGGGGCCGGAGCTCCTACAATGAGCAGTTCTTC
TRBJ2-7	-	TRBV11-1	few	CASSFRPTGSSYNEQYF	TGTGCCAGCAGCTTCAGGCCCACAGGGTCTTCCTACAATGAGCAGTACTTC
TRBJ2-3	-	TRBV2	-	CASSEATTPKPDTQYF	TGTGCCAGCAGTGAAGCGACGACTCCAAAACCCGATACGCAGTATTTT
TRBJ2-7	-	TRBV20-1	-	CSARGRMDYEQYF	TGCAGTGCTAGGGGCCGGATGGACTACGAGCAGTACTTC
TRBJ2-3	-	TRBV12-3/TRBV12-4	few	CASSSTHTDTQYF	TGTGCCAGCAGTTCCACCCACACAGATACGCAGTATTTT
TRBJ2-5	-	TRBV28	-	CASPSAGETQYF	TGTGCCAGCCCTTCCGCGGGGGAGACCCAGTACTTC
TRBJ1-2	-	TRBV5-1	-	CASSLGGPGTGDYTF	TGCGCCAGCAGCTTGGGGGGCCCGGGGACTGGAGACTACACCTTC
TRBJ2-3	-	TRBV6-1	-	CASRERVGTRTTDTQYF	TGTGCCAGCAGAGAAAGGGTCGGAACCCGAACCACAGATACGCAGTATTTT
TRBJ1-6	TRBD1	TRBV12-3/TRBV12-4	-	CASSLLRDRGSPLHF	TGTGCCAGCAGTCTTCTCCGGGACAGGGGCTCACCCCTCCACTTT
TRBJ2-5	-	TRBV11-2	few	CASSLFVPSYNEQYF	TGTGCCAGCAGCTTATTTGTCCCCTCCTACAATGAGCAGTACTTC
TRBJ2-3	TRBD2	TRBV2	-	CASSHTSGRDTDTQYF	TGTGCCAGCAGTCATACTAGCGGGAGAGACACAGATACGCAGTATTTT
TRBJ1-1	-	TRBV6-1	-	CASIGLSAFF	TGTGCCAGCATTGGTCTTTCTGCTTTCTTT
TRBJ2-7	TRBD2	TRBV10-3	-	CAISTLLARGSYEQYF	TGTGCCATCAGTACCCTACTAGCGAGAGGCTCCTACGAGCAGTACTTC
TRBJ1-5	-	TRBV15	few	CATSRDPTGRKLDQPQHF	TGTGCCACCAGCAGAGATCCTACAGGCAGAAAACTTGATCAGCCCCAGCATTTT
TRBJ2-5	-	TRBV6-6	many	CASSYSLGETQYF	TGTGCCAGCAGTTACTCGCTAGGGGAGACCCAGTACTTC
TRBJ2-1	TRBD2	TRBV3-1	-	CASRPLGTSGTNEQFF	TGTGCCAGCAGGCCTCTCGGGACTAGCGGGACTAATGAGCAGTTCTTC
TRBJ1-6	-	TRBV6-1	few	CASTRATYNSPLHF	TGTGCCAGCACCAGAGCCACCTATAATTCACCCCTCCACTTT
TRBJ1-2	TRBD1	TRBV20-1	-	CSAGQGTYGYTF	TGCAGTGCCGGACAGGGGACCTATGGCTACACCTTC
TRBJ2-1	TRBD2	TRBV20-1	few	CSARPRLAGELNEQFF	TGCAGTGCTAGACCCAGACTAGCGGGGGAACTCAATGAGCAGTTCTTC
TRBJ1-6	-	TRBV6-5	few	CASSYSKKTSSYNSPLHF	TGTGCCAGCAGTTACTCGAAGAAAACGAGCTCCTATAATTCACCCCTCCACTTT
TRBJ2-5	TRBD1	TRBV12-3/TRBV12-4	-	CASSPGQGVRLETQYF	TGTGCCAGCAGTCCGGGACAGGGGGTGAGGTTGGAGACCCAGTACTTC
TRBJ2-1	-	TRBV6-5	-	CASSYGGDFHNEQFF	TGTGCCAGCAGTTACGGGGGAGACTTCCACAATGAGCAGTTCTTC
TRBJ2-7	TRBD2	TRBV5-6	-	CASSSTSGKGYNEQYF	TGTGCCAGCAGCTCGACTAGCGGGAAAGGGTACAATGAGCAGTACTTC
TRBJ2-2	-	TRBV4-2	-	CASSQEGSANTGELFF	TGTGCCAGCAGCCAAGAGGGGAGCGCGAACACCGGGGAGCTGTTTTTT
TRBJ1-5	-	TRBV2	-	CASSEDGRPQHF	TGTGCCAGCAGTGAGGATGGAAGGCCCCAGCATTTT
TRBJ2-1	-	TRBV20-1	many	CSAGLPPPYNEQFF	TGCAGTGCGGGCCTCCCACCTCCCTACAATGAGCAGTTCTTC
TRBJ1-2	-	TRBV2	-	CASSESAVQGYTF	TGTGCCAGCAGTGAGTCGGCAGTTCAAGGCTACACCTTC
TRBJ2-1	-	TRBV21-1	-	CATGTPNNEQFF	TGTGCCACCGGGACACCGAACAATGAGCAGTTCTTC
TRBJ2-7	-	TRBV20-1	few	CSATAGVSYEQYF	TGCAGTGCCACCGCAGGGGTTTCCTACGAGCAGTACTTC
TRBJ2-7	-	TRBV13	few	CASSLGLTSGTYEQYF	TGTGCCAGCAGCTTAGGTCTGACGTCCGGAACCTACGAGCAGTACTTC
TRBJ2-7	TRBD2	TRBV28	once	CASLAGTSYEQYF	TGTGCCAGCCTAGCGGGAACCTCCTACGAGCAGTACTTC
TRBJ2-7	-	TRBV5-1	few	CASSKVDYEQYF	TGCGCCAGCAGCAAGGTAGACTACGAGCAGTACTTC
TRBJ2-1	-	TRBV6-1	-	CASSEFEHKYNEQFF	TGTGCCAGCAGTGAATTCGAGCATAAATACAATGAGCAGTTCTTC
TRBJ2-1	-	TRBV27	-	CASSGRGQFYNEQFF	TGTGCCAGCAGTGGTCGAGGACAATTCTACAATGAGCAGTTCTTC
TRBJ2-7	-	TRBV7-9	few	CASSLAQGFSDEQYF	TGTGCCAGCAGCTTAGCGCAAGGGTTTTCGGACGAGCAGTACTTC
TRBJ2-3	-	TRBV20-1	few	CSARVPSPRAQYF	TGCAGTGCTAGAGTCCCGAGCCCTAGGGCGCAGTATTTT
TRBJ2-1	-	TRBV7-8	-	CASSFNRAPWKKQETQFF	TGTGCCAGCAGCTTTAATCGGGCTCCCTGGAAAAAACAAGAGACCCAGTTCTTC
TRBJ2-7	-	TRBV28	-	CASSPRTKTYEQYF	TGTGCCAGCAGCCCGAGGACTAAAACGTACGAGCAGTACTTC
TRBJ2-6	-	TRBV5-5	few	CASTAGAGANVLTF	TGTGCCAGCACCGCAGGGGCTGGGGCCAACGTCCTGACTTTC
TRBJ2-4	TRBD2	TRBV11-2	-	CASSRTSGDIQYF	TGTGCCAGCAGCCGGACTAGCGGAGACATTCAGTACTTC
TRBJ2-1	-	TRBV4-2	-	CASSQDLMGAWGSYNEQFF	TGTGCCAGCAGCCAAGACCTCATGGGGGCCTGGGGGTCCTACAATGAGCAGTTCTTC
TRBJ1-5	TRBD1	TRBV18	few	CASPGQGAKQPQHF	TGTGCCAGCCCGGGACAGGGGGCGAAGCAGCCCCAGCATTTT
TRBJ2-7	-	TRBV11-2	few	CASSLVGGSAHEQYF	TGTGCCAGCAGCTTAGTAGGAGGGAGTGCCCACGAGCAGTACTTC
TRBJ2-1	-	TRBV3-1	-	CASSPPRGTKFF	TGTGCCAGCAGCCCCCCCCGCGGGACGAAGTTCTTC
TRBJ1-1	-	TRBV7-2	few	CASKIQKNTEAFF	TGTGCCAGCAAAATACAGAAGAACACTGAAGCTTTCTTT
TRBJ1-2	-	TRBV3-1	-	CASCLGTDRPSGYTF	TGTGCCAGCTGTTTGGGTACCGACAGGCCCTCTGGCTACACCTTC
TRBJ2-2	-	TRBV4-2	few	CASSRPPGTGVGWTGELFF	TGTGCCAGCAGCCGACCGCCGGGGACGGGAGTAGGGTGGACCGGGGAGCTGTTTTTT
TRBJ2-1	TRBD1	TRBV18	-	CASSPALGATGASEQFF	TGTGCCAGCTCACCAGCACTAGGAGCGACAGGGGCTTCGGAGCAGTTCTTC
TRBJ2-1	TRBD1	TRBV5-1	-	CASSLSIGTGDLGVQFF	TGCGCCAGCAGCTTGTCTATCGGGACAGGGGACCTCGGTGTGCAGTTCTTC
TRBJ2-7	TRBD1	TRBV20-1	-	CSARRTGGGHEQYF	TGCAGTGCTAGAAGGACAGGGGGAGGCCACGAGCAGTACTTC
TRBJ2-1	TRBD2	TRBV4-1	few	CASSQEGTSGSAYNEQFF	TGCGCCAGCAGCCAAGAAGGGACTAGCGGGTCCGCCTACAATGAGCAGTTCTTC
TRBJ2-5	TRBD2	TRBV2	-	CASSPRRAGGGETQYF	TGTGCCAGCAGTCCACGAAGAGCGGGGGGCGGGGAGACCCAGTACTTC